A single sample is the source of the 30 T cell receptor beta chains below, sequenced in a study of blood T cell repertoires in COVID-19. Clones were read by immunoSEQ multiplex PCR, and TCRdb kept only the in-frame ones, dropping some. The repertoire holds around 330,000 clones, with around nine tenths as singletons. The sample comprised PBMCs or T cells enriched from blood (not recorded which). The receptors originated from a man aged 60 to 75 who had recovered from COVID-19.

The chain combines TRBV6-6 with TRBJ2-5; 7 bases fit TRBD2. The V gene's germline CDR1 is MNHNY and CDR2 SVGAGI (reference sequence). The CDR3 has 13 amino acids. V was clipped by 4 bases and J by 4 bases; unmatched bases: 3. CDR3 loop: CASSSGGRETQYF. The CDR3, as DNA: TGTGCCAGCAGTTCGGGGGGAAGAGAGACCCAGTACTTC.

Here the CDR3 DNA reads TGTGCCAGCAGGCGGTCAGAGAACACCGGGGAGCTGTTTTTT. As protein: CASRRSENTGELFF. The J gene is TRBJ2-2, the V gene TRBV2, with unresolved D. The CDR3 is 14 residues long. V was cut by 6 bases and J by 1 base, with 9 bases left in between. In germline, CDR1 is SNHLY, CDR2 FYNNEI.

The chain recombines TRBV10-3 with TRBJ1-3, with no clear D. V lost 4 bases and J 0 bases, leaving 7 bases between the germline ends. This CDR3 is 14 amino acids long. The germline CDR1 and CDR2 sequences are ENHRY and SYGVKD. Here the CDR3 DNA reads TGTGCCATCAGTGGTACGGGCTCTGGAAACACCATATATTTT. Its protein is CAISGTGSGNTIYF.

V gene TRBV12-3 or TRBV12-4 combines with J gene TRBJ1-5, with D hard to call. V was trimmed by 6 bases and J by 3 bases, leaving 6 bases between them. The length of the CDR3 is 12 residues. Here the CDR3 DNA reads TGTGCCAGCAGGCTATACAATCAGCCCCAGCATTTT. Protein product: CASRLYNQPQHF.

The rearrangement uses TRBV30 and TRBJ1-1; possible D gene TRBD1, 5 bases. The CDR3 contains 13 residues. Germline V lookup: CDR1 GTSNPN, CDR2 SVGIG (reference sequence). Trimming shortened V by 4 bases and J by 9 bases, and 18 bases separated the two germline ends. CDR3 coding DNA: TGTGCCTGGAATACGGGGGGGGTTCCAAAAGCTTTCTTT. Protein product: CAWNTGGVPKAFF.

A note on this clone: Other nucleotide sequences in the sample specify the same CDR3. The chain employs TRBV12-3 or TRBV12-4 and TRBJ2-3, with D hard to call. CDR3 length: 13 amino acids. V lost 2 bases to trimming and J lost 1 base, with 4 bases between them. The CDR3, as DNA: TGTGCCAGCAGTTTACGAGGCACAGATACGCAGTATTTT. The encoded protein is CASSLRGTDTQYF.

V gene TRBV7-2 combines with J gene TRBJ2-3, with TRBD2 identical over 12 bases. With V trimmed by 5 bases and J by 0 bases, 12 bases remained unmatched. Germline CDR1 reads SGHTA; CDR2 reads FQGNSA. The CDR3 length is 19 residues. CDR3 protein: CASSHPGLAGPWSTDTQYF. CDR3 nucleotides: TGTGCCAGCAGCCACCCGGGACTAGCGGGCCCCTGGAGCACAGATACGCAGTATTTT.

This chain uses TRBV6-5 with TRBJ1-5, with 9 bases identical to TRBD1. After removal of 6 bases from V and 9 bases from J, the junction contained 9 bases not matched to a gene. This CDR3 is 14 amino acids long. Germline CDR1 MNHEY, CDR2 SVGAGI. CDR3 sequence (DNA): TGTGCCAGCAGCAACGGAGACAGGGGGAGGCCCCAGCATTTT. This codes for CASSNGDRGRPQHF.

J is TRBJ2-7 and V is TRBV27; a weak D match, TRBD2 (5 bases). The germline V and J ends were trimmed by 3 bases and 7 bases, with 13 bases remaining between them. The CDR3 has 13 residues. Per germline, CDR1 MNHEY and CDR2 SMNVEV (reference sequence). The CDR3 protein is CASSLGRSGEQYF. CDR3 coding DNA: TGTGCCAGCAGTTTGGGTAGGTCGGGGGAGCAGTACTTC.

The chain employs TRBV7-9 and TRBJ1-4, with 9 bases that match TRBD1. CDR1 SEHNR and CDR2 FQNEAQ come from the germline V gene (reference sequence). V dropped 1 base and J dropped 5; count of bases not matched to a gene: 5. The CDR3 runs to 16 residues. CDR3 bases: TGTGCCAGCAGCTTAGTGGCGGGGACAGGGAATGAAAAACTGTTTTTT. This sequence encodes CASSLVAGTGNEKLFF.

The chain's CDR3 is CASSRNRAGNTIYF. In DNA, the CDR3 is TGTGCCAGCAGCCGGAACAGGGCTGGAAACACCATATATTTT. The chain combines TRBV5-5 with TRBJ1-3, with D tentatively TRBD1 (6 bases). V lost 4 bases, J lost 2 bases, and 10 bases lay in between. This CDR3 is built from 14 residues. Germline CDR1 reads SGHKS; CDR2 reads YYEKEE (reference sequence).

V usage is TRBV19 and J usage is TRBJ2-7, with a tentative D call TRBD1 (6 bases). The CDR3 is made up of 14 amino acids. The germline V gene encodes CDR1 LNHDA and CDR2 SQIVND (reference sequence). V shed 5 bases and J shed 2 bases, with 13 bases lying between them. The CDR3 sequence is CASSSPDRTYEQYF. The CDR3 nucleotides are TGTGCCAGTAGTTCCCCGGACAGAACCTACGAGCAGTACTTC.

The chain is built from TRBV7-3 and TRBJ2-1; 7 bases match TRBD2. CDR3 size: 17 residues. J lost 6 bases, V lost 4 bases, and 15 bases had no gene match. The germline V gene has CDR1 SGHTA and CDR2 FQGTGA. CDR3 DNA: TGTGCCAGCAGCTCCCGCGTCTCGGGGGGAGTCGGCAATGAGCAGTTCTTC. It is translated as CASSSRVSGGVGNEQFF. The full variable domain, rest sourced from reference TRBV7-3 and TRBJ2-1, is GAGVSQTPSNKVTEKGKYVELRCDPISGHTALYWYRQSLGQGPEFLIYFQGTGAADDSGLPNDRFFAVRPEGSVSTLKIQRTERGDSAVYLCASSSRVSGGVGNEQFFGPGTRLTVL.

V usage is TRBV4-3 and J usage is TRBJ2-1, with TRBD1 identical over 8 bases. J gave up 6 bases and V 1 base, and 5 bases lay outside the gene matches. Germline CDR1 and CDR2: LGHNA and YSLEER. The CDR3 is made up of 15 amino acids. The chain's CDR3 is CASSQGTGITNEQFF. DNA of the CDR3: TGCGCCAGCAGCCAAGGGACAGGGATTACCAATGAGCAGTTCTTC.

The chain joins TRBV29-1 to TRBJ2-2; D is ambiguous. This CDR3 is 12 amino acids long. V was clipped by 5 bases and J by 1 base, with 5 bases between them. Germline assignment: CDR1 SQVTM and CDR2 ANQGSEA. The CDR3 loop reads CSVYRNTGELFF. The CDR3, as DNA: TGCAGCGTTTACAGGAACACCGGGGAGCTGTTTTTT.

The chain links TRBV3-1 (or the pseudogene TRBV3-2) to TRBJ2-1, with 7 positions matching TRBD1. The CDR3 covers 12 residues. Trimming removed 2 bases from V and 9 bases from J; junction bases left unmatched: 1. The V gene's germline CDR1 is LGHDT and CDR2 YNNKEL (reference sequence). Here the CDR3 DNA reads TGTGCCAGCAGCCAAACAGGGGCTGAGCAGTTCTTC. This gives the protein CASSQTGAEQFF.

This clone was observed a handful of times. This CDR3 is CAISESNEGKGTEAFF. The CDR3 coding sequence is TGTGCCATCAGTGAGTCGAATGAGGGAAAAGGCACTGAAGCTTTCTTT. This chain joins TRBV10-3 and TRBJ1-1, with D unresolved. V shed 0 bases and J shed 4 bases, with 15 bases lying between them. Germline values: CDR1 ENHRY, CDR2 SYGVKD. This CDR3 is 16 amino acids long.

The chain recombines TRBV29-1 with TRBJ2-7, with D possibly TRBD2 on 5 matching bases. Trimming stripped 5 bases from V and 5 bases from J, with 7 bases between. CDR3 length: 10 amino acids. Germline CDR1 is SQVTM and CDR2 is ANQGSEA. The CDR3 DNA reads TGCAGCGTTCGGGAAAACGAGCAGTACTTC. Protein: CSVRENEQYF.

This clone has a single count. The junction differs from germline at one of its ends, possibly a read error. The V call is TRBV7-7, the J call TRBJ2-2, with 10 bases lining up with TRBD1. The CDR3 totals 15 residues. Germline V lookup: CDR1 SSHAT, CDR2 FNYEAQ (reference sequence). The CDR3 DNA reads as TGTGCTAGCAGCCGGACAGGGGGGAACACCGGGGAGCTGTTTTTT. This sequence encodes CASSRTGGNTGELFF. The full variable domain, rest sourced from reference TRBV7-7 and TRBJ2-2, is GAGVSQSPRYKVTKRGQDVTLRCDPISSHATLYWYQQALGQGPEFLTYFNYEAQPDKSGLPSDRFSAERPEGSISTLTIQRTEQRDSAMYRCASSRTGGNTGELFFGEGSRLTVL.

This rearrangement joins TRBV12-3 or TRBV12-4 to TRBJ2-1; D remains ambiguous. There are 13 residues in the CDR3. V was shortened by 7 bases and J by 7 bases, with 14 bases between the two germline ends. Here the CDR3 DNA reads TGTGCCAGCATTACCTCCGCGGCGAATGAGCAGTTCTTC. It specifies CASITSAANEQFF.

The chain recombines TRBV7-6 with TRBJ1-2; possibly TRBD1 for D (5 bases). The CDR3 contains 18 residues. Trimming pared 3 bases from V and 0 bases from J, leaving 20 bases between. Germline loops: CDR1 SGHVS, CDR2 FNYEAQ. The CDR3 here is CASSFGVSGGGTNYGYTF. Written as DNA, the CDR3 is TGTGCCAGCAGCTTCGGGGTTAGTGGCGGGGGAACTAACTATGGCTACACCTTC. Combining the CDR3 with reference TRBV7-6 and TRBJ1-2 gives the whole variable domain GAGVSQSPRYKVTKRGQDVALRCDPISGHVSLYWYRQALGQGPEFLTYFNYEAQQDKSGLPNDRFSAERPEGSISTLTIQRTEQRDSAMYRCASSFGVSGGGTNYGYTFGSGTRLTVV.

The rearrangement links TRBV2 to TRBJ2-7; no firm D call. Trimming pared 8 bases from V and 2 bases from J, leaving 16 bases between. From germline, CDR1 is SNHLY and CDR2 FYNNEI. The CDR3 is 14 residues long. This CDR3 reads CASARQTITYEQYF. CDR3 coding DNA: TGTGCCAGCGCCAGGCAGACAATAACCTACGAGCAGTACTTC. The full variable domain, with the rest looked up from reference TRBV2 and TRBJ2-7, is EPEVTQTPSHQVTQMGQEVILRCVPISNHLYFYWYRQILGQKVEFLVSFYNNEISEKSEIFDDQFSVERPDGSNFTLKIRSTKLEDSAMYFCASARQTITYEQYFGPGTRLTVT.

V is TRBV6-5 and J is TRBJ2-7; 7 positions agree with TRBD1. The CDR3 has 14 residues. J gave up 3 bases and V 5 bases, and 7 bases lay outside the gene matches. Germline CDR1 MNHEY, CDR2 SVGAGI. The CDR3 nucleotides are TGTGCCAGCAGTAAACAGGGGAAAGTCTACGAGCAGTACTTC. This codes for CASSKQGKVYEQYF.

V and J are TRBV12-3 or TRBV12-4 and TRBJ2-3; D ambiguous. Trimming took off 4 bases at V and 7 bases at J, with 9 bases between the two ends. This CDR3 is built from 12 residues. CDR3 nucleotide sequence: TGTGCCAGCAGTTCTAGACGGCATACGCAGTATTTT. Translation: CASSSRRHTQYF.

Only a few counts were recorded for this clone. The CDR3 nucleotides read TGTGCCAGCAGTTACTCCGGCGGGAACGAGCAGTACTTC. It yields the protein CASSYSGGNEQYF. The chain carries TRBV5-4 and TRBJ2-7; D may be TRBD2 (6 bases). V dropped 5 bases and J dropped 5 bases, with 14 bases sitting between them. Looked up from germline, CDR1 is SGHNT and CDR2 is YYREEE (reference sequence). This CDR3 region has 13 residues.

The chain couples TRBV25-1 to TRBJ2-7; 7 nucleotides agree with TRBD2. V shed 0 bases and J 0 bases; nucleotides not matched to a gene: 5. The CDR3 is 16 residues long. The germline V gene has CDR1 MGHDK and CDR2 SYGVNS. This CDR3 reads CASSEYMGEGSYEQYF. CDR3 DNA: TGTGCCAGCAGTGAATATATGGGGGAGGGCTCCTACGAGCAGTACTTC.

J is TRBJ1-1 and V is TRBV30; TRBD1 aligns across 7 bases. This CDR3 has 13 amino acids. With 2 bases clipped from V and 4 bases from J, the junction kept 4 bases outside the gene matches. Germline lookup yields CDR1 GTSNPN and CDR2 SVGIG (reference sequence). Here the CDR3 DNA reads TGTGCCTGGAGTAGACAGGGAGTCACTGAAGCTTTCTTT. Protein sequence: CAWSRQGVTEAFF.

The rearrangement uses TRBV3-1 (or the pseudogene TRBV3-2) and TRBJ2-2; D may be TRBD2 (6 bases). The germline V gene encodes CDR1 LGHDT and CDR2 YNNKEL (reference sequence). CDR3 length: 16 amino acids. V was pared by 2 bases and J by 3 bases, with 13 bases between. Written as DNA, the CDR3 is TGTGCCAGCAGCCAAATGCTAGCGCTCTACACCGGGGAGCTGTTTTTT. Translation: CASSQMLALYTGELFF.

This clone was observed a handful of times. The chain has TRBV7-9 and TRBJ2-1; a possible D gene is TRBD1 (7 bases). The germline gives CDR1 SEHNR, CDR2 FQNEAQ (reference sequence). The CDR3 extends over 15 amino acids. The V end was cut by 5 bases, the J end by 9 bases, with 20 bases between. This CDR3 reads CASSPRAEGAGEQFF. Written as DNA, the CDR3 is TGTGCCAGCAGCCCCCGGGCGGAGGGGGCGGGTGAGCAGTTCTTC.

The chain couples TRBV4-1 to TRBJ1-2; 8 nucleotides align to TRBD1. The CDR3 sequence is 16 residues long. The V gene end was trimmed by 3 bases and the J gene end by 6 bases; junction bases not matched to a gene: 12. Germline lookup yields CDR1 MGHRA and CDR2 YSYEKL. The CDR3 sequence is CASSHYQGALGDGYTF. In DNA form, the CDR3 reads TGCGCCAGCAGCCATTATCAGGGGGCTCTTGGTGATGGCTACACCTTC.